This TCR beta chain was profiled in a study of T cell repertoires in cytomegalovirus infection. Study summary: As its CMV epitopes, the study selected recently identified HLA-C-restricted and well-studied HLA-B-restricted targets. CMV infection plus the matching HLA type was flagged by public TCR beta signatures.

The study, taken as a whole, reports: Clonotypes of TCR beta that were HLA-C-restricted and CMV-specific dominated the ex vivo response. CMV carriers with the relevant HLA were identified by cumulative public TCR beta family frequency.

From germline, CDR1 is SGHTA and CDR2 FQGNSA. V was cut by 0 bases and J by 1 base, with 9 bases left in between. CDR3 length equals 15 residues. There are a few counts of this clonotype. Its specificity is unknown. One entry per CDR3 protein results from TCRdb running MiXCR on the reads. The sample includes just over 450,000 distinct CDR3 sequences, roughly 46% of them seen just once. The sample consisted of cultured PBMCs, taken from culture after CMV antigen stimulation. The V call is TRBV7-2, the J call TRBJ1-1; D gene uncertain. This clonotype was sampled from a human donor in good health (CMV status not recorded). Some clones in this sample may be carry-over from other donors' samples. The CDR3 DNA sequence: TGTGCCAGCAGCTTAGCCGCGGCGGCGAACACTGAAGCTTTCTTT. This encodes CASSLAAAANTEAFF.